Following are 27 T cell receptor beta chains from one sample sequenced in a study of early T cells in non-severe SARS-CoV-2 infection. TCRdb re-analysed the 5' RACE reads in MiXCR, keeping a single row per CDR3 protein. The sample records around 67,000 distinct CDR3 sequences, around 10% being singletons. Sample: whole blood, taken at baseline. The receptors were sampled from an adult who was a healthcare worker with PCR-confirmed SARS-CoV-2 infection or an uninfected control (not recorded which).

The chain joins TRBV20-1 to TRBJ1-1; 10 nucleotides match TRBD1. V was pared by 3 bases and J by 1 base, with 8 bases of the junction left unmatched. This CDR3 has 16 residues. Germline values: CDR1 DFQATT, CDR2 SNEGSKA (reference sequence). The CDR3 protein is CSASHGRDRGNTEAFF. In DNA, the CDR3 is TGCAGTGCTAGTCACGGGAGGGACAGGGGGAACACTGAAGCTTTCTTT.

This rearrangement joins TRBV10-2 to TRBJ2-1; possible D gene TRBD1, 5 bases. Deletions cut 7 bases from V and 6 bases from J, with 10 bases between. The length of the CDR3 is 12 residues. The V gene's germline CDR1 is WSHSY and CDR2 SAAADI. The CDR3 spells CASMGRRNEQFF. CDR3 sequence (DNA): TGCGCCAGCATGGGGCGTCGCAATGAGCAGTTCTTC.

V is TRBV7-3 and J is TRBJ2-2; perhaps D is TRBD1 or TRBD2 (5 bases each). From germline, CDR1 is SGHTA and CDR2 FQGTGA. Trimming stripped 5 bases from V and 6 bases from J, with 7 bases between. This CDR3 is 12 amino acids long. In DNA, the CDR3 is TGTGCCAGCAGCCCGGGACCCGGGGAGCTGTTTTTT. It is translated as CASSPGPGELFF.

This clonotype was seen at least ten times. The CDR3 DNA follows: TGTGCCAGCAGTGGAAATACCGGGGAGCTGTTTTTT. Encoded protein: CASSGNTGELFF. The chain has TRBV12-3 or TRBV12-4 and TRBJ2-2; D unresolved. The V end was cut by 5 bases, the J end by 5 bases, with 6 bases between. The CDR3 has 12 residues.

Only a few counts were recorded for this clonotype. The chain couples TRBV5-1 to TRBJ2-5; perhaps TRBD2 as D (5 bases). The V gene's germline CDR1 is SGHRS and CDR2 YFSETQ. Trimming removed 1 base at V and 0 bases at J, with 7 bases between. CDR3 length equals 14 residues. CDR3 DNA: TGCGCCAGCAGCTTGCGACTATACCAAGAGACCCAGTACTTC. Translation: CASSLRLYQETQYF.

The chain links TRBV14 to TRBJ1-6; D not resolved. Per the germline V gene, CDR1 is SGHDN and CDR2 is FVKESK. The CDR3 contains 13 residues. The V gene lost 4 bases and the J gene lost 0 bases, with 1 base spanning the gap. The CDR3 region has the DNA TGTGCCAGCAGCCGCTCCTATAATTCACCCCTCCACTTT. This sequence encodes CASSRSYNSPLHF.

This clonotype was observed a handful of times. This chain joins TRBV12-3 or TRBV12-4 and TRBJ1-4, with 8 bases fitting TRBD1. V shed 5 bases and J 11 bases; nucleotides not matched to a gene: 13. The CDR3 totals 15 residues. The CDR3 region is CASSLQGARSDKLFF. CDR3 DNA: TGTGCCAGCAGTCTCCAGGGGGCGCGGTCAGATAAACTGTTTTTT.

This clonotype has a count of ten or more. The V gene is TRBV27, the J gene TRBJ2-1; D is possibly TRBD1 or TRBD2 (5 bases each). The V end lost 10 bases, the J end lost 6 bases, and 22 bases lay between the germline ends. The germline V gene encodes CDR1 MNHEY and CDR2 SMNVEV (reference sequence). The CDR3 is 15 residues long. The CDR3 spells CATVEGRVGFNEQFF. The CDR3 nucleotides read TGTGCCACGGTTGAGGGCAGGGTAGGGTTCAATGAGCAGTTCTTC.

The CDR3 reads CASSVDVDTQYF. The CDR3 DNA reads TGTGCCAGCAGCGTAGACGTAGATACGCAGTATTTT. The chain joins TRBV9 to TRBJ2-3; D unclear. The CDR3 length is 12 residues. V was trimmed by 0 bases and J by 5 bases, leaving 4 bases between them. Germline V gene lookup returns CDR1 SGDLS and CDR2 YYNGEE.

The chain recombines TRBV29-1 with TRBJ2-7; tentative D call: TRBD1 (6 bases). V was clipped by 3 bases and J by 5 bases, with 11 bases between them. The CDR3 is 12 amino acids. CDR1 is SQVTM and CDR2 is ANQGSEA in the germline V gene. This CDR3 is CSVDRGNDEQYF. The CDR3 DNA reads as TGCAGCGTTGATAGGGGGAACGACGAGCAGTACTTC.

This clonotype appeared a few times. V usage is TRBV19 and J usage is TRBJ2-2; weak D call: TRBD2 (5 bases). Trimming removed 7 bases at V and 8 bases at J, with 17 bases between. Germline CDR1 LNHDA, CDR2 SQIVND (reference sequence). This CDR3 is built from 14 residues. The DNA for the CDR3 is TGTGCCAGTACCTCTAGCAGGAGAAATGGGGAGCTGTTTTTT. Encoded protein: CASTSSRRNGELFF.

This clonotype was seen many times. This chain uses TRBV30 with TRBJ1-1, with a weak D call TRBD1 (5 bases). Germline V CDR1 and CDR2: GTSNPN, SVGIG (reference sequence). The V gene lost 5 bases and the J gene lost 3 bases, with 10 bases spanning the gap. The CDR3 covers 12 residues. In nucleotides, the CDR3 is TGTGCCTGGGGGGCATTTTACACTGAAGCTTTCTTT. This codes for CAWGAFYTEAFF. The full variable domain, in which reference TRBV30 and TRBJ1-1 provide the parts outside the CDR3, is SQTIHQWPATLVQPVGSPLSLECTVEGTSNPNLYWYRQAAGRGLQLLFYSVGIGQISSEVPQNLSASRPQDRQFILSSKKLLLSDSGFYLCAWGAFYTEAFFGQGTRLTVV.

CDR3 nucleotide sequence: TGTGCCAGCAGTATGACAGGGAGGAACACTGAAGCTTTCTTT. Translated: CASSMTGRNTEAFF. The gene calls are TRBV6-1 and TRBJ1-1; 7 bases fit TRBD1. Germline CDR1 and CDR2: MNHNS and SASEGT. V trimming: 5 bases; J trimming: 1 base; junction bases outside the gene matches: 4. The CDR3 is 14 amino acids.

The rearrangement joins TRBV20-1 to TRBJ1-1; D gene unclear. V was trimmed by 1 base and J by 0 bases, leaving 15 bases between them. From germline, CDR1 is DFQATT and CDR2 SNEGSKA (reference sequence). The CDR3 totals 16 residues. CDR3 loop: CSARVRLGRMNTEAFF. DNA for the CDR3: TGCAGTGCTAGAGTCCGACTAGGGAGGATGAACACTGAAGCTTTCTTT.

V usage is TRBV28 and J usage is TRBJ2-7; 8 positions match TRBD1. Germline V gives CDR1 MDHEN, CDR2 SYDVKM. The V and J ends lost 6 bases and 1 base, in that order; junction bases with no gene match: 14. The CDR3 covers 17 residues. CDR3 sequence: CASSSPWDRRKSYEQYF. The CDR3 DNA reads as TGTGCCAGCAGCAGTCCCTGGGACAGGCGAAAATCCTACGAGCAGTACTTC.

This clonotype was counted ten times or more. This chain joins TRBV13 and TRBJ2-2; D is uncertain. The CDR3 loop spans 13 amino acids. V lost 3 bases to trimming and J lost 5 bases, with 7 bases between them. Germline V gene sequence: CDR1 PRHDT, CDR2 FYEKMQ (reference sequence). The CDR3 nucleotides are TGTGCCAGCAGCTTTTCGATGACCGGGGAGCTGTTTTTT. It translates to CASSFSMTGELFF. The full variable domain, in which reference TRBV13 and TRBJ2-2 provide the parts outside the CDR3, is AAGVIQSPRHLIKEKRETATLKCYPIPRHDTVYWYQQGPGQDPQFLISFYEKMQSDKGSIPDRFSAQQFSDYHSELNMSSLELGDSALYFCASSFSMTGELFFGEGSRLTVL.

This clonotype was found many times. The chain joins TRBV28 to TRBJ2-4; TRBD1 matches 10 bases. With V trimmed by 5 bases and J by 6 bases, 10 bases remained unmatched. CDR1 MDHEN and CDR2 SYDVKM come from the germline V gene. The CDR3 has 16 amino acids. The CDR3 region is CASSRTGTGVGNIQYF. Written as DNA, the CDR3 is TGTGCCAGCAGTAGAACCGGGACAGGGGTAGGAAACATTCAGTACTTC. The complete variable domain, with remaining parts taken from reference TRBV28 and TRBJ2-4, reads DVKVTQSSRYLVKRTGEKVFLECVQDMDHENMFWYRQDPGLGLRLIYFSYDVKMKEKGDIPEGYSVSREKKERFSLILESASTNQTSMYLCASSRTGTGVGNIQYFGAGTRLSVL.

The chain recombines TRBV2 with TRBJ2-5; TRBD1 matches 7 bases. CDR3 size: 15 residues. V lost 4 bases to trimming and J lost 4 bases; unmatched junction nucleotides: 9. The V gene's germline CDR1 is SNHLY and CDR2 FYNNEI. The CDR3 protein is CASSVMGQPGETQYF. The CDR3 DNA follows: TGTGCCAGCAGTGTTATGGGACAGCCAGGAGAGACCCAGTACTTC.

This clonotype was seen repeatedly, ten times or more. The CDR3 DNA reads as TGTGCCTGGAGTCTCGGGCTCGAGCAGTACTTC. This gives the protein CAWSLGLEQYF. The chain links TRBV30 to TRBJ2-7, with D unclear. Germline V gene lookup returns CDR1 GTSNPN and CDR2 SVGIG (reference sequence). V lost 2 bases, J lost 6 bases, and 8 bases lay in between. This CDR3 spans 11 amino acids.

This clonotype was counted only a few times. The chain joins TRBV19 to TRBJ2-1; TRBD1 or TRBD2 may be the D gene (5 bases each). This CDR3 spans 13 amino acids. Germline V CDR1 and CDR2: LNHDA, SQIVND (reference sequence). Trimming left V 9 bases short and J 6 bases short, with 15 bases between. The CDR3: CARGPLKGNEQFF. The CDR3 region has the DNA TGTGCCAGGGGACCCTTAAAGGGCAATGAGCAGTTCTTC.

The chain carries TRBV7-2 and TRBJ2-3; D is undetermined. Germline values: CDR1 SGHTA, CDR2 FQGNSA. V lost 2 bases and J lost 0, with 12 bases in between. The CDR3 is made up of 16 amino acids. CDR3 nucleotides: TGTGCCAGCAGCTTACTAGGCGGTACTAGCACAGATACGCAGTATTTT. Protein sequence: CASSLLGGTSTDTQYF.

The V and J genes are TRBV20-1 and TRBJ1-6; D unclear. Per germline, CDR1 DFQATT and CDR2 SNEGSKA (reference sequence). Trimming left V 0 bases short and J 2 bases short, with 11 bases between. The CDR3 covers 16 residues. The CDR3 sequence is CSARDSAVPYNSPLHF. The CDR3 nucleotides are TGCAGTGCTAGAGATTCGGCCGTACCCTATAATTCACCCCTCCACTTT.

Many counts were recorded for this clonotype. This rearrangement joins TRBV18 to TRBJ2-1; D is unresolved. The germline V and J ends were trimmed by 3 bases and 0 bases, with 6 bases remaining between them. Germline V gene data show CDR1 as KGHSH and CDR2 as LQKENI. CDR3 size: 14 residues. CDR3 in DNA: TGTGCCAGCTCACCCGAGAGCTCCTACAATGAGCAGTTCTTC. Protein product: CASSPESSYNEQFF. The full variable domain, completed using reference TRBV18 and TRBJ2-1, is NAGVMQNPRHLVRRRGQEARLRCSPMKGHSHVYWYRQLPEEGLKFMVYLQKENIIDESGMPKERFSAEFPKEGPSILRIQQVVRGDSAAYFCASSPESSYNEQFFGPGTRLTVL.

This clonotype was counted a few times. V is TRBV2 and J is TRBJ1-2, with a possible D match to TRBD1 (5 bases). The CDR3 runs to 13 residues. Looked up from germline, CDR1 is SNHLY and CDR2 is FYNNEI. Between the trimmed V and J ends, which lost 1 base and 7 bases, there was a span of 10 bases. CDR3 in DNA: TGTGCCAGCAGTGAAGACCCTGGGGGTGGCTACACCTTC. Protein product: CASSEDPGGGYTF.

This clonotype showed up just a few times. The V gene is TRBV6-2 or TRBV6-3, the J gene TRBJ2-5; D possibly corresponds to TRBD1 (6 bases). The germline gives CDR1 MNHEY, CDR2 SVGEGT. V was shortened by 5 bases and J by 1 base, with 8 bases between the two germline ends. The CDR3 contains 13 residues. CDR3 in amino acids: CASSQDSQETQYF. The CDR3 nucleotides are TGTGCCAGCAGTCAGGACAGCCAAGAGACCCAGTACTTC.

The chain carries TRBV2 and TRBJ1-1; perhaps TRBD1 as D (5 bases). This CDR3 is 11 amino acids long. V dropped 9 bases and J dropped 4 bases, with 9 bases sitting between them. Per germline, CDR1 SNHLY and CDR2 FYNNEI. CDR3 region: CARTQATEAFF. CDR3 nucleotide sequence: TGTGCCAGGACACAGGCCACTGAAGCTTTCTTT. Using reference TRBV2 and TRBJ1-1 for the parts outside the CDR3, the full variable domain is EPEVTQTPSHQVTQMGQEVILRCVPISNHLYFYWYRQILGQKVEFLVSFYNNEISEKSEIFDDQFSVERPDGSNFTLKIRSTKLEDSAMYFCARTQATEAFFGQGTRLTVV.

The CDR3 coding sequence is TGTGCCAGCAGCCCAGGGTTCGCCGGGCCTGAAGCTTTCTTT. It yields the protein CASSPGFAGPEAFF. The chain carries TRBV12-3 or TRBV12-4 and TRBJ1-1; D perhaps matches TRBD1 (5 bases). V dropped 6 bases and J dropped 6 bases, with 17 bases sitting between them. The CDR3 runs 14 residues.